The 27 T cell receptor beta chains below were found in one sample sequenced in a study of shared clonotypes between healthy human individuals. Generated by immunoSEQ multiplex PCR, the TCRdb table keeps only in-frame clones and is missing some. The sample comprises approximately 500,000 clones, 79% of which are singletons, and 10% to 15% rests with the top ten. Sequenced sample: PBMCs. The receptors here all came from a woman between 35 and 50 years old in good health. Some clones in this sample may be carry-over from other donors' samples.

Note on this clone: Given a much more abundant clone one base away, this may be a read error. The chain couples TRBV7-3 to TRBJ2-6; 11 bases agree with TRBD2. The CDR3 totals 19 residues. Germline V gene sequence: CDR1 SGHTA, CDR2 FQGTGA. The CDR3 spells CASSLQVAGGNLGANILTF. The CDR3 coding sequence is TGTGCCAGCAGCTTACAGGTAGCGGGAGGGAACCTTGGGGCCAACATCCTGACTTTC.

Turning to this clone: Other DNA sequences in the same sample also yield this CDR3. This sequence joins TRBV10-3 and TRBJ1-5; D not certain. CDR1 ENHRY and CDR2 SYGVKD come from the germline V gene. The germline V and J ends were trimmed by 3 bases and 0 bases, with 0 bases remaining between them. The CDR3 totals 12 residues. The chain's CDR3 is CAISDSNQPQHF. For the CDR3, the DNA is TGTGCCATCAGTGATAGCAATCAGCCCCAGCATTTT.

This clone appeared a single time. The V call is TRBV6-6, the J call TRBJ2-7; the D is unclear. There are 15 residues in the CDR3. Between the trimmed V and J ends, which lost 2 bases and 0 bases, there was a span of 11 bases. The V gene's germline CDR1 is MNHNY and CDR2 SVGAGI (reference sequence). This chain's CDR3 is CASSYGQIDSYEQYF. Written as DNA, the CDR3 is TGTGCCAGCAGTTACGGGCAGATAGACTCCTACGAGCAGTACTTC.

The V gene is TRBV2, the J gene TRBJ2-7, with D unclear. CDR1 and CDR2 (germline): SNHLY, FYNNEI. Trimming left V 3 bases short and J 5 bases short, with 14 bases between. CDR3 size: 14 residues. CDR3 sequence reads: CASSDKGWSNEQYF. The CDR3 DNA reads TGTGCCAGCAGTGATAAGGGTTGGAGCAACGAGCAGTACTTC.

This chain uses TRBV11-2 with TRBJ2-2, with 7 positions matching TRBD2. V gave up 1 base and J gave up 1 base; unmatched junction bases: 9. The CDR3 is 18 amino acids. Germline-derived CDR1 and CDR2 are SGHAT and FQNNGV. CDR3 protein: CASSLGPPGRGNTGELFF. In DNA, the CDR3 is TGTGCCAGCAGCTTAGGGCCCCCGGGGAGGGGGAACACCGGGGAGCTGTTTTTT. The variable domain in full, completed from reference TRBV11-2 and TRBJ2-2, reads EAGVAQSPRYKIIEKRQSVAFWCNPISGHATLYWYQQILGQGPKLLIQFQNNGVVDDSQLPKDRFSAERLKGVDSTLKIQPAKLEDSAVYLCASSLGPPGRGNTGELFFGEGSRLTVL.

V gene TRBV4-1 combines with J gene TRBJ2-2, with 10 nucleotides matching TRBD1. CDR1 is MGHRA, CDR2 YSYEKL, per germline. This CDR3 region has 14 residues. V dropped 4 bases and J dropped 6; count of bases not matched to a gene: 2. The CDR3 nucleotides read TGCGCCAGCAGCCGGGACAGGGGCGCCGGGGAGCTGTTTTTT. Protein product: CASSRDRGAGELFF.

The chain employs TRBV6-1 and TRBJ2-7, with TRBD1 matching over 12 bases. The CDR3 is made up of 15 amino acids. In germline, CDR1 is MNHNS, CDR2 SASEGT. Trimming cost V 6 bases and J 4 bases; bases outside gene matches: 7. CDR3 sequence reads: CASRTSGQGAYEQYF. The CDR3 DNA follows: TGTGCCAGCAGAACTTCGGGACAGGGGGCTTACGAGCAGTACTTC.

The J gene is TRBJ2-1, the V gene TRBV20-1; unclear D gene. Trimming shortened V by 3 bases and J by 9 bases, and 6 bases separated the two germline ends. This CDR3 contains 10 residues. The germline V gene has CDR1 DFQATT and CDR2 SNEGSKA (reference sequence). The CDR3 here is CSASWSEQFF. The CDR3 DNA follows: TGCAGTGCTAGTTGGAGTGAGCAGTTCTTC.

The V call is TRBV7-9, the J call TRBJ2-7, with 10 bases identical to TRBD2. The trim removed 1 base at V and 6 bases at J, leaving 3 bases unmatched. Germline loops: CDR1 SEHNR, CDR2 FQNEAQ (reference sequence). The CDR3 is made up of 14 amino acids. In DNA form, the CDR3 reads TGTGCCAGCAGCTTAGGGGTAGCGGGAGGCGAGCAGTACTTC. Translating it yields CASSLGVAGGEQYF.

This clone was counted only a few times. The rearrangement uses TRBV28 and TRBJ2-7, with D unclear. Trimming stripped 7 bases from V and 4 bases from J, with 11 bases between. This CDR3 region has 12 residues. The V gene's germline CDR1 is MDHEN and CDR2 SYDVKM. CDR3 in amino acids: CASNTNFYEQYF. CDR3 nucleotides: TGTGCCAGCAATACCAACTTTTACGAGCAGTACTTC. Full variable domain (remainder filled in from reference TRBV28 and TRBJ2-7): DVKVTQSSRYLVKRTGEKVFLECVQDMDHENMFWYRQDPGLGLRLIYFSYDVKMKEKGDIPEGYSVSREKKERFSLILESASTNQTSMYLCASNTNFYEQYFGPGTRLTVT.

The chain couples TRBV28 to TRBJ2-1, with no clear D. The CDR3 runs 14 residues. The V gene's germline CDR1 is MDHEN and CDR2 SYDVKM. Trimming pared 3 bases from V and 6 bases from J, leaving 12 bases between. The CDR3 DNA sequence: TGTGCCAGCAGTTTGGTGGGGTGGGGCAATGAGCAGTTCTTC. Translated, it gives CASSLVGWGNEQFF. Drawing the rest from reference TRBV28 and TRBJ2-1, the complete variable domain is DVKVTQSSRYLVKRTGEKVFLECVQDMDHENMFWYRQDPGLGLRLIYFSYDVKMKEKGDIPEGYSVSREKKERFSLILESASTNQTSMYLCASSLVGWGNEQFFGPGTRLTVL.

This chain links TRBV27 with TRBJ1-6, with 8 bases that match TRBD1. The CDR3 is made up of 15 amino acids. CDR1 MNHEY and CDR2 SMNVEV come from the germline V gene (reference sequence). The V segment lost 3 bases and the J segment 8 bases; nucleotides outside the gene matches: 6. The CDR3 bases are TGTGCCAGCAGTTTGGCAGGGGGCTGGTATTCACCCCTCCACTTT. Amino acid sequence: CASSLAGGWYSPLHF.

This clone was observed a few times. This chain uses TRBV29-1 with TRBJ2-2; D gene ambiguous. Germline values: CDR1 SQVTM, CDR2 ANQGSEA. V was cut by 7 bases and J by 1 base, with 10 bases left in between. The length of the CDR3 is 13 residues. The CDR3 nucleotides read TGCAGCGCCCTGTATGAGAACACCGGGGAGCTGTTTTTT. As protein: CSALYENTGELFF.

Details on this clone: The sample carries other DNA sequences with the same CDR3. The V gene is TRBV18, the J gene TRBJ1-1; 8 bases are a match to TRBD1. J was trimmed by 2 bases and V by 3 bases; bases with no gene match: 2. The CDR3 length is 14 residues. The germline CDR1 and CDR2 sequences are KGHSH and LQKENI. CDR3 loop: CASSPGQGNTEAFF. CDR3 DNA sequence: TGTGCCAGCTCACCCGGACAGGGAAACACTGAAGCTTTCTTT.

This clone has at least ten counts. V usage is TRBV6-1 and J usage is TRBJ1-3; 8 bases map to TRBD1. V lost 1 base to trimming and J lost 2 bases; unmatched junction nucleotides: 1. CDR3 length: 15 amino acids. CDR1 and CDR2 (germline): MNHNS, SASEGT. The CDR3 DNA follows: TGTGCCAGCAGTGAAGAACAGGGGGCTGGAAACACCATATATTTT. Encoded protein: CASSEEQGAGNTIYF.

The chain recombines TRBV9 with TRBJ2-2; D tentatively reads TRBD1 or TRBD2 (6 bases each). This CDR3 comprises 15 residues. The ends were cut back, 0 bases at V and 6 bases at J, with 12 bases in the middle. Germline CDR1 SGDLS, CDR2 YYNGEE. CDR3 residues: CASSVAGRGAGELFF. CDR3 in DNA: TGTGCCAGCAGCGTAGCGGGTAGGGGGGCCGGGGAGCTGTTTTTT.

V usage is TRBV5-5 and J usage is TRBJ2-1; 7 positions match TRBD1. J was trimmed by 6 bases and V by 3 bases; bases with no gene match: 9. The CDR3 is made up of 15 amino acids. Germline CDR1 and CDR2: SGHKS and YYEKEE (reference sequence). This chain's CDR3 is CASSSLTGFRNEQFF. The DNA for the CDR3 is TGTGCCAGCAGCTCATTGACAGGGTTCCGCAATGAGCAGTTCTTC.

The rearrangement links TRBV5-1 to TRBJ2-5; 14 nucleotides align to TRBD2. The CDR3 length is 16 residues. Germline V gene data show CDR1 as SGHRS and CDR2 as YFSETQ. Trimming at V came to 2 bases and at J to 5 bases, leaving 5 bases not matched to a gene. The CDR3: CASSFGTSGRRETQYF. The CDR3 DNA is TGCGCCAGCAGCTTCGGGACTAGCGGGAGACGGGAGACCCAGTACTTC. The full variable domain, in which reference TRBV5-1 and TRBJ2-5 provide the parts outside the CDR3, is KAGVTQTPRYLIKTRGQQVTLSCSPISGHRSVSWYQQTPGQGLQFLFEYFSETQRNKGNFPGRFSGRQFSNSRSEMNVSTLELGDSALYLCASSFGTSGRRETQYFGPGTRLLVL.

The genes are TRBV4-3 and TRBJ1-2; D is perhaps TRBD1 (5 bases). There are 15 residues in the CDR3. Germline V CDR1 and CDR2: LGHNA, YSLEER. Trimming took 1 base from V and 4 from J, leaving 13 bases between them. The CDR3 protein is CASSQALGAPYGYTF. DNA of the CDR3: TGCGCCAGCAGCCAAGCCCTTGGGGCCCCCTATGGCTACACCTTC.

The chain couples TRBV27 to TRBJ2-3, with D perhaps TRBD2 (5 bases). V was shortened by 6 bases and J by 2 bases, with 15 bases between the two germline ends. Germline CDR1 is MNHEY and CDR2 is SMNVEV (reference sequence). The CDR3 runs 15 residues. This CDR3 reads CASSLEGFATDTQYF. The CDR3 region has the DNA TGTGCCAGCAGCCTCGAGGGCTTCGCCACAGATACGCAGTATTTT.

This chain joins TRBV7-6 and TRBJ2-1; TRBD2 matches at 8 bases. Germline loops: CDR1 SGHVS, CDR2 FNYEAQ. V dropped 0 bases and J dropped 6; count of bases not matched to a gene: 7. CDR3 length: 16 residues. CDR3 sequence (DNA): TGTGCCAGCAGCTTAGCGTTGAGGACTAGCTCCAATGAGCAGTTCTTC. It yields the protein CASSLALRTSSNEQFF.

The chain is built from TRBV9 and TRBJ2-3, with D hard to call. V was clipped by 6 bases and J by 0 bases, with 11 bases between them. The CDR3 runs 14 residues. The germline gives CDR1 SGDLS, CDR2 YYNGEE. The CDR3 DNA reads as TGTGCCAGCACCGCGACAACTAGCACAGATACGCAGTATTTT. Amino acids: CASTATTSTDTQYF.

The chain links TRBV30 to TRBJ2-2; 10 nucleotides agree with TRBD2. This CDR3 contains 15 residues. Germline V gene sequence: CDR1 GTSNPN, CDR2 SVGIG (reference sequence). V lost 3 bases, J lost 3 bases, and 4 bases stayed unmatched. Written as DNA, the CDR3 is TGTGCCTGGAGGAATGGACTAGCGGACACCGGGGAGCTGTTTTTT. Its translation is CAWRNGLADTGELFF.

This clone showed up just once. The rearrangement links TRBV5-1 to TRBJ2-7; 7 nucleotides line up with TRBD1. The CDR3 covers 16 residues. The germline V gene has CDR1 SGHRS and CDR2 YFSETQ. Trimming took 2 bases from V and 1 from J; bases not matched to a gene: 9. The CDR3 is CASSLATNRGSYEQYF. DNA of the CDR3: TGCGCCAGCAGCTTAGCCACCAACAGGGGTTCCTACGAGCAGTACTTC.

This chain connects TRBV6-5 to TRBJ1-5; a weak D match, TRBD1 (6 bases). The V gene lost 9 bases and the J gene lost 4 bases, with 19 bases spanning the gap. This CDR3 is built from 15 residues. The germline gives CDR1 MNHEY, CDR2 SVGAGI. DNA for the CDR3: TGTGCCAGGGACCCAGATACAGGGAAAAATCAGCCCCAGCATTTT. Translating it yields CARDPDTGKNQPQHF.

The rearrangement uses TRBV27 and TRBJ2-1; D assignment may be TRBD1 or TRBD2 (5 bases each). V was pared by 4 bases and J by 4 bases, with 14 bases between. This CDR3 has 15 amino acids. Germline loops: CDR1 MNHEY, CDR2 SMNVEV (reference sequence). The CDR3 loop reads CASSSFRDPYNEQFF. The CDR3, as DNA: TGTGCCAGCAGTTCCTTCCGGGACCCTTACAATGAGCAGTTCTTC.

The V and J genes are TRBV19 and TRBJ2-5, with a possible D match to TRBD1 (5 bases). Trimming shortened V by 9 bases and J by 0 bases, and 11 bases separated the two germline ends. The CDR3 loop spans 13 amino acids. Germline-derived CDR1 and CDR2 are LNHDA and SQIVND (reference sequence). CDR3 in DNA: TGTGCCAGCCAAAAGGACAACCAAGAGACCCAGTACTTC. Its translation is CASQKDNQETQYF.